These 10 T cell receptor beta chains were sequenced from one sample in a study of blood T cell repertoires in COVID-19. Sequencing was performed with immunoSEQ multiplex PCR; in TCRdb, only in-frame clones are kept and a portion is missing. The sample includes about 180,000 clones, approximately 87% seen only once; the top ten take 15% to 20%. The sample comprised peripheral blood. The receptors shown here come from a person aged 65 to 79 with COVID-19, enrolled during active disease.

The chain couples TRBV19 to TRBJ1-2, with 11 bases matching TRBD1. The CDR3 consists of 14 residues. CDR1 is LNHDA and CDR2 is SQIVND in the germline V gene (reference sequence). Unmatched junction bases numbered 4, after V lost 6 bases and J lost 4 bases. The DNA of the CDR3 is TGTGCCAGTAGCCGAGGACAGGGGGCCTATGGCTACACCTTC. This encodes CASSRGQGAYGYTF.

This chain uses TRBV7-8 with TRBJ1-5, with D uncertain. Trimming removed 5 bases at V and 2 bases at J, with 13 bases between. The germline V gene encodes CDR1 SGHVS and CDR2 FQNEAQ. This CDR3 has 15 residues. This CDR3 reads CASSPQVVGNQPQHF. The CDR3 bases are TGTGCCAGCAGCCCGCAGGTTGTTGGCAATCAGCCCCAGCATTTT.

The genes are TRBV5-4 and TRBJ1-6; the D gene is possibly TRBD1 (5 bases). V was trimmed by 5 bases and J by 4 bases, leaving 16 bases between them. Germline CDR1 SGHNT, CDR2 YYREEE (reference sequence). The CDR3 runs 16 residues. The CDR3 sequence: CASSSGTERYNSPLHF. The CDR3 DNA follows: TGTGCCAGCAGTTCCGGGACTGAAAGATATAATTCACCCCTCCACTTT.

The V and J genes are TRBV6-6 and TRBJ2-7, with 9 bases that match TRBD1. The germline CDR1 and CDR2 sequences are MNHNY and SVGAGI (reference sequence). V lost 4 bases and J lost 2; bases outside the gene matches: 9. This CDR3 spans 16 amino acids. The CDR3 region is CASSFTGGYTPYEQYF. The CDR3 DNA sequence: TGTGCCAGCAGTTTCACAGGGGGCTACACGCCCTACGAGCAGTACTTC.

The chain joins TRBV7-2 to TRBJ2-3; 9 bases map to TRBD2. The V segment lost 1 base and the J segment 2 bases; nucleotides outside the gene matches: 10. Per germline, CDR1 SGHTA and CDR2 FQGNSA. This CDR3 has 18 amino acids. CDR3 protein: CASSLEGGASGTTDTQYF. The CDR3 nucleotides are TGTGCCAGCAGCTTAGAGGGGGGGGCTAGCGGGACCACAGATACGCAGTATTTT.

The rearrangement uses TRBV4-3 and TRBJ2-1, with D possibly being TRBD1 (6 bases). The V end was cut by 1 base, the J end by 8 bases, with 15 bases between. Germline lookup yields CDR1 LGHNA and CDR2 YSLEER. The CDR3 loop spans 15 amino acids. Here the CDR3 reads CASSQAARGFDEQFF. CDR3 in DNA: TGCGCCAGCAGCCAAGCGGCCAGGGGTTTTGATGAGCAGTTCTTC.

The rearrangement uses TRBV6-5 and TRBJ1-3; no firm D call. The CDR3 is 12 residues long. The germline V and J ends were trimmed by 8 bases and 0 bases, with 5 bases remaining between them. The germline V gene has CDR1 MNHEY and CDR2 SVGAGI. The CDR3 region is CASHSSGNTIYF. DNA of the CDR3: TGTGCCAGCCATAGCTCTGGAAACACCATATATTTT.

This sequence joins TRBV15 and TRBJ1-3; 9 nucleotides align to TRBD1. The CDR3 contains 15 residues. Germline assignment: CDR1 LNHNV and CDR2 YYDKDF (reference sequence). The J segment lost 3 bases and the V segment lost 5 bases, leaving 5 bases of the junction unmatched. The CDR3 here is CATSGDRDFGNTIYF. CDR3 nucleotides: TGTGCCACCAGCGGGGACAGGGACTTTGGAAACACCATATATTTT.

CDR3 amino acids: CASSTSTRNLEAFF. The CDR3 region has the DNA TGTGCCAGTAGTACAAGTACGCGGAACCTAGAAGCTTTCTTT. The chain links TRBV19 to TRBJ1-1, with D unclear. The germline V and J ends were trimmed by 4 bases and 8 bases, with 17 bases remaining between them. The germline V gene encodes CDR1 LNHDA and CDR2 SQIVND (reference sequence). This CDR3 contains 14 residues.

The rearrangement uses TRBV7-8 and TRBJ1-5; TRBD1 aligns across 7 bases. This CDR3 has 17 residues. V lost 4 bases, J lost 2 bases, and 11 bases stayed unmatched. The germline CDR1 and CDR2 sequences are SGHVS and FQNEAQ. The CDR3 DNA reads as TGTGCCAGCAGCTCCGCCGGGACAGAGCTTCGCAATCAGCCCCAGCATTTT. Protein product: CASSSAGTELRNQPQHF.